What follows are 10 T cell receptor beta chains derived from one specimen sequenced in a study of vaccination and CD4 T cells after COVID-19. Cultured CD4+ T-cell DNA underwent Oncomine TCR Beta short-read sequencing. TCRdb reprocessed the PCR reads via MiXCR and lists one record per CDR3 protein. Of fewer than 15,000 distinct CDR3 sequences listed, less than 50% were seen once; the top ten hold less than 11%. Treatment here: roughly 10-day PBMC culture with coronavirus spike peptide pools or control peptides (ViraFEST assay). These receptors have no identified antigens. The sample taken for sequencing was CD4+ T cells from blood, cultured in vitro. All receptors derive from a human donor who had recovered from COVID-19.

This CDR3 is CASSLEGQGSGYTF. CDR3 in DNA: TGTGCCAGCAGCTTGGAGGGACAGGGATCTGGCTACACCTTC. This chain joins TRBV5-4 and TRBJ1-2; TRBD1 matches at 9 bases. The germline CDR1 and CDR2 sequences are SGHNT and YYREEE (reference sequence). The CDR3 has 14 residues. Germline trimming cut 0 bases from V and 7 bases from J; bases unmatched to any gene: 4.

This sequence joins TRBV25-1 and TRBJ2-2; D might be TRBD1 or TRBD2, each matching 6 bases. The V and J ends lost 1 base and 4 bases respectively, with 13 bases between them. The CDR3 sequence is 16 residues long. CDR1 and CDR2 from the germline V gene are MGHDK and SYGVNS. The CDR3 reads CASSESPGASTGELFF. CDR3 DNA sequence: TGTGCCAGCAGTGAATCCCCGGGGGCGAGCACCGGGGAGCTGTTTTTT.

This CDR3 reads CASSDYRGDQPQHF. DNA of the CDR3: TGTGCCAGCAGTGATTACAGGGGGGATCAGCCCCAGCATTTT. V gene TRBV27 combines with J gene TRBJ1-5, with TRBD1 matching 8 bases. Germline V gene lookup returns CDR1 MNHEY and CDR2 SMNVEV (reference sequence). V shed 5 bases, J shed 5 bases, and the junction held 5 bases outside the gene matches. This CDR3 spans 14 amino acids.

The rearrangement uses TRBV7-2 and TRBJ2-3, with D possibly TRBD1 on 6 matching bases. The germline CDR1 and CDR2 sequences are SGHTA and FQGNSA. V was clipped by 4 bases and J by 6 bases, with 14 bases between them. This CDR3 comprises 14 residues. This CDR3 reads CASSSQQGWDTQYF. The DNA of the CDR3 is TGTGCCAGCAGCTCGCAACAGGGATGGGATACGCAGTATTTT.

V and J are TRBV7-2 and TRBJ2-1; D is uncertain. There are 12 residues in the CDR3. V was clipped by 8 bases and J by 16 bases, with 21 bases between them. Germline CDR1 and CDR2: SGHTA and FQGNSA. This CDR3 reads CASPDLGYWGFF. The CDR3 region has the DNA TGTGCCAGCCCCGACCTCGGCTACTGGGGATTCTTC.

This clonotype was recorded a few times. CDR3 sequence: CATSDPTSGEDNEQFF. The CDR3, as DNA: TGTGCCACCAGTGACCCTACTAGCGGAGAGGACAATGAGCAGTTCTTC. V usage is TRBV24-1 and J usage is TRBJ2-1; 8 bases match TRBD2. V trimming: 4 bases; J trimming: 5 bases; junction bases outside the gene matches: 9. In germline, CDR1 is KGHDR, CDR2 SFDVKD. The CDR3 runs 16 residues.

This chain joins TRBV7-3 and TRBJ2-3, with TRBD2 matching over 8 bases. J gave up 1 base and V 0 bases, and 6 bases lay outside the gene matches. Germline CDR1 reads SGHTA; CDR2 reads FQGTGA. This CDR3 has 17 residues. The CDR3 reads CASSLTSPGRGTDTQYF. The CDR3 bases are TGTGCCAGCAGCTTAACGTCCCCCGGGAGGGGCACAGATACGCAGTATTTT.

The J gene is TRBJ2-5, the V gene TRBV2; D is undetermined. CDR1 and CDR2 (germline): SNHLY, FYNNEI. V dropped 1 base and J dropped 5 bases, with 8 bases sitting between them. This CDR3 region has 13 residues. The CDR3 sequence is CASSEGPRETQYF. The CDR3 DNA reads TGTGCCAGCAGTGAAGGCCCTAGGGAGACCCAGTACTTC.

The chain uses TRBV27 and TRBJ1-5; TRBD1 aligns across 7 bases. The trim removed 5 bases at V and 2 bases at J, leaving 3 bases unmatched. This CDR3 has 14 amino acids. The germline V gene encodes CDR1 MNHEY and CDR2 SMNVEV (reference sequence). The CDR3 reads CASSPGQGNQPQHF. The CDR3 DNA reads as TGTGCCAGCAGTCCCGGACAGGGCAATCAGCCCCAGCATTTT.

The CDR3 sequence: CASSRTGGRETQYF. Here the CDR3 DNA reads TGTGCCAGCAGCCGAACAGGGGGCCGGGAGACCCAGTACTTC. This sequence joins TRBV9 and TRBJ2-5; TRBD1 agrees at 9 bases. The CDR3 consists of 14 residues. With 4 bases clipped from V and 5 bases from J, the junction kept 6 bases outside the gene matches. From germline, CDR1 is SGDLS and CDR2 YYNGEE.